This T cell receptor beta chain was obtained from a study of spatial heterogeneity in lung cancer. The V end lost 4 bases, the J end lost 2 bases, and 8 bases lay between the germline ends. The V gene's germline CDR1 is SQVTM and CDR2 ANQGSEA. This CDR3 region has 12 residues. Time point defined: blood at routine non-recurrence follow-up after resection. This clonotype has only a few counts. This beta chain turned up in a library designed for alpha chains; as an off-target read, its abundance says little. TCRdb called the 5' RACE reads again in MiXCR, with one record for every CDR3 protein. The sample includes 2,600 or so distinct CDR3 sequences, about 54% seen only once; the top ten take about 10%.

The sequenced sample was PBMCs, obtained at follow-up. The clonotype was recovered from a female donor with early-stage non-small cell lung cancer. This sequence joins TRBV29-1 and TRBJ2-5; D gene ambiguous. The CDR3: CSVAAGQETQYF. The DNA of the CDR3 is TGCAGCGTTGCGGCAGGACAAGAGACCCAGTACTTC.